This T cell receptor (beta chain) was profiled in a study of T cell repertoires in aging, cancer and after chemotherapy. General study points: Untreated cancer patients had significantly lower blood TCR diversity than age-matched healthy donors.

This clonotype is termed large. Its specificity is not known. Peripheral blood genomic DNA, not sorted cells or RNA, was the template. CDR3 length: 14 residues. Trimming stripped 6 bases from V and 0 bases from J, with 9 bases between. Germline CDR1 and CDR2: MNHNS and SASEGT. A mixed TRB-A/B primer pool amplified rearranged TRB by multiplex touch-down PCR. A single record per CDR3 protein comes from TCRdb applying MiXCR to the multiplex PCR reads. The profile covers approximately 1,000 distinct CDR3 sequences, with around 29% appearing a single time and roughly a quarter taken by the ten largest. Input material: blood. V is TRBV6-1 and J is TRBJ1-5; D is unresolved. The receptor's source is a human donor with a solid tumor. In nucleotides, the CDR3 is TGTGCCAGCAGGACGGCAGGTAGCAATCAGCCCCAGCATTTT. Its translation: CASRTAGSNQPQHF.